Presented here are 27 T cell receptor beta chains from one specimen sequenced in a study of CD8+ T cells in alopecia areata. Extraction and reverse transcription of RNA yielded cDNA as the sequencing template. TCRdb's copy holds only in-frame clones and misses some; the assay was immunoSEQ multiplex PCR. The sample lists fewer than 250,000 clones, around 62% occurring once. This material consisted of CD4+ T cells sorted from blood, taken at week 0. The receptors shown here come from a human donor with alopecia areata.

This rearrangement joins TRBV30 to TRBJ2-2, with D perhaps given as TRBD1 or TRBD2 (5 bases each). Per germline, CDR1 GTSNPN and CDR2 SVGIG (reference sequence). Trimming left V 7 bases short and J 0 bases short, with 12 bases between. The CDR3 length is 14 residues. This CDR3 reads CAFGTPPNTGELFF. The CDR3, as DNA: TGTGCCTTCGGGACCCCTCCGAACACCGGGGAGCTGTTTTTT.

This clone was observed a handful of times. The chain is built from TRBV7-8 and TRBJ2-1, with 9 bases matching TRBD2. The length of the CDR3 is 18 residues. The ends lost 2 bases at V and 3 bases at J; junction bases unmatched: 11. Germline loops: CDR1 SGHVS, CDR2 FQNEAQ. CDR3 nucleotides: TGTGCCAGCAGCTTACCCAGGGGAGCGGGAGGACTCTACAATGAGCAGTTCTTC. Translated, it gives CASSLPRGAGGLYNEQFF.

The genes are TRBV7-2 and TRBJ2-3; D remains ambiguous. There are 18 residues in the CDR3. V shed 4 bases and J shed 2 bases, with 22 bases lying between them. Germline assignment: CDR1 SGHTA and CDR2 FQGNSA. DNA for the CDR3: TGTGCCAGCAGCTCCCCCCGAGCGCGTGGCTTCATCACAGATACGCAGTATTTT. It specifies CASSSPRARGFITDTQYF. Using reference TRBV7-2 and TRBJ2-3 for the parts outside the CDR3, the full variable domain is GAGVSQSPSNKVTEKGKDVELRCDPISGHTALYWYRQSLGQGLEFLIYFQGNSAPDKSGLPSDRFSAERTGGSVSTLTIQRTQQEDSAVYLCASSSPRARGFITDTQYFGPGTRLTVL.

The chain recombines TRBV6-5 with TRBJ2-3, with TRBD1 as a possible D gene (5 bases). This CDR3 contains 13 residues. Between the trimmed V and J ends, which lost 6 bases and 1 base, there was a span of 8 bases. Germline CDR1 and CDR2: MNHEY and SVGAGI. CDR3: CASRGLGTDTQYF. CDR3 sequence (DNA): TGTGCCAGCAGGGGGCTAGGCACAGATACGCAGTATTTT.

The table lists this clone with a count of one. The V and J genes are TRBV6-1 and TRBJ1-2, with 8 nucleotides matching TRBD1. The germline gives CDR1 MNHNS, CDR2 SASEGT. Unmatched junction bases numbered 14, after V lost 4 bases and J lost 4 bases. The CDR3 runs 17 residues. The CDR3 DNA follows: TGTGCCAGCAGTGCCGACAGGGGCCGTGTCACCGCCTATGGCTACACCTTC. This sequence encodes CASSADRGRVTAYGYTF.

The chain recombines TRBV4-2 with TRBJ2-7, with D possibly TRBD1 on 5 matching bases. The germline V gene has CDR1 LGHNA and CDR2 YNFKEQ. Deletions cut 0 bases from V and 2 bases from J, with 14 bases between. The CDR3 contains 16 residues. This chain's CDR3 is CASSQEGRAPPYEQYF. CDR3 DNA: TGTGCCAGCAGCCAAGAAGGCAGGGCACCCCCCTACGAGCAGTACTTC.

This clone was counted between two and nine times. The chain employs TRBV7-8 and TRBJ2-2, with a weak D call TRBD1 (7 bases). The CDR3 contains 15 residues. Between the trimmed V and J ends, which lost 3 bases and 4 bases, there was a span of 12 bases. Germline CDR1 is SGHVS and CDR2 is FQNEAQ. In DNA form, the CDR3 reads TGTGCCAGCAGCTTCCCAGGGGGGTCCACCGGGGAGCTGTTTTTT. It encodes CASSFPGGSTGELFF.

This sequence joins TRBV4-1 and TRBJ1-2; 8 bases agree with TRBD1. Germline-derived CDR1 and CDR2 are MGHRA and YSYEKL. The CDR3 is 17 amino acids. Losses at the gene ends were 2 bases for V and 8 bases for J; bases not matched to a gene: 16. The CDR3, as DNA: TGCGCCAGCAGCCAACCCGGGACAGGCTCCGTTGAACGGGGCTACACCTTC. Its protein is CASSQPGTGSVERGYTF.

This rearrangement joins TRBV2 to TRBJ2-3; 8 positions match TRBD2. Germline assignment: CDR1 SNHLY and CDR2 FYNNEI. The CDR3 length is 15 residues. V was clipped by 3 bases and J by 0 bases; unmatched bases: 2. CDR3 in amino acids: CASSETSASTDTQYF. CDR3 nucleotides: TGTGCCAGCAGTGAGACTAGCGCGAGCACAGATACGCAGTATTTT.

The chain combines TRBV27 with TRBJ2-7, with TRBD1 matching 9 bases. In germline, CDR1 is MNHEY, CDR2 SMNVEV (reference sequence). The CDR3 length is 14 residues. V was clipped by 3 bases and J by 6 bases; unmatched bases: 6. The CDR3 loop is CASSFRQGVGEQYF. DNA for the CDR3: TGTGCCAGCAGTTTTCGACAGGGGGTAGGCGAGCAGTACTTC.

The chain employs TRBV6-5 and TRBJ1-5, with D maybe TRBD1 (6 bases). This CDR3 is 15 amino acids long. Germline values: CDR1 MNHEY, CDR2 SVGAGI. With 2 bases removed from V and 3 bases from J, the gap between germline ends came to 11 bases. The CDR3 here is CASSYKGGNNQPQHF. The DNA for the CDR3 is TGTGCCAGCAGTTACAAGGGGGGAAACAATCAGCCCCAGCATTTT.

CDR3 nucleotide sequence: TGTGCCAGCCGGCCGACTAGTACTTCAGATACGCAGTATTTT. This gives the protein CASRPTSTSDTQYF. The chain is built from TRBV2 and TRBJ2-3, with D possibly TRBD2 on 6 matching bases. Trimming shortened V by 8 bases and J by 4 bases, and 16 bases separated the two germline ends. Germline V gene sequence: CDR1 SNHLY, CDR2 FYNNEI. CDR3 length: 14 amino acids.

The CDR3 sequence is CSVGVEREQYF. The CDR3 nucleotides are TGCAGCGTTGGGGTAGAGCGGGAGCAGTACTTC. The chain recombines TRBV29-1 with TRBJ2-7, with D possibly TRBD2 on 5 matching bases. This CDR3 contains 11 residues. From germline, CDR1 is SQVTM and CDR2 ANQGSEA. Trimming took off 4 bases at V and 7 bases at J, with 11 bases between the two ends.

The chain is built from TRBV7-2 and TRBJ1-2; D call uncertain. V was cut by 5 bases and J by 4 bases, with 14 bases left in between. Germline CDR1 SGHTA, CDR2 FQGNSA. The CDR3 is 14 residues long. The CDR3 sequence: CASSPPPGSYGYTF. CDR3 coding DNA: TGTGCCAGCAGCCCGCCCCCGGGGTCCTATGGCTACACCTTC.

This clone has a handful of counts. The rearrangement uses TRBV7-9 and TRBJ2-7; D might be TRBD2 (5 bases). Germline lookup yields CDR1 SEHNR and CDR2 FQNEAQ (reference sequence). The CDR3 is 16 residues long. V gave up 1 base and J gave up 0 bases, with 13 bases separating them. CDR3 nucleotide sequence: TGTGCCAGCAGCTTAGGGGGAACGGGAAGCTCCTACGAGCAGTACTTC. It is translated as CASSLGGTGSSYEQYF.

CDR3 DNA sequence: TGTGCCTGGAGGGGGACGGGCAATCAGCCCCAGCATTTT. Residues: CAWRGTGNQPQHF. The chain carries TRBV30 and TRBJ1-5; D might be TRBD1 (5 bases). The germline V gene has CDR1 GTSNPN and CDR2 SVGIG (reference sequence). The CDR3 has 13 residues. V gave up 3 bases and J gave up 2 bases, with 8 bases separating them.

This clone came up once. V usage is TRBV29-1 and J usage is TRBJ2-3, with D unclear. The DNA end is more similar to TRBJ1-5, so the J call may be wrong. Looked up from germline, CDR1 is SQVTM and CDR2 is ANQGSEA. This CDR3 has 11 residues. The CDR3 spells CSVVKLDTQHF. CDR3 in DNA: TGCAGCGTTGTCAAATTAGATACGCAGCATTTT.

This clone has more than one count but fewer than ten. V and J are TRBV5-1 and TRBJ2-7; the match to TRBD1 covers 9 bases. This CDR3 has 15 amino acids. Trimming at V came to 5 bases and at J to 2 bases, leaving 8 bases not matched to a gene. Germline V lookup: CDR1 SGHRS, CDR2 YFSETQ. The CDR3 is CASSSDRGGPYEQYF. CDR3 DNA sequence: TGCGCCAGCAGTTCGGACAGGGGAGGACCCTACGAGCAGTACTTC.

This clone was seen more than once but under ten times. V gene TRBV7-9 combines with J gene TRBJ2-1; D gene uncertain. The CDR3 runs to 16 residues. The ends were cut back, 1 base at V and 4 bases at J, with 14 bases in the middle. Germline V gene data show CDR1 as SEHNR and CDR2 as FQNEAQ (reference sequence). The CDR3 region has the DNA TGTGCCAGCAGCTTAGTTAAAGGAGACTTATACAATGAGCAGTTCTTC. Translated, it gives CASSLVKGDLYNEQFF.

This clone was seen only a few times. The chain joins TRBV6-5 to TRBJ1-3; D uncertain. Trimming shortened V by 7 bases and J by 0 bases, and 10 bases separated the two germline ends. CDR3 length: 14 amino acids. The germline gives CDR1 MNHEY, CDR2 SVGAGI. Here the CDR3 DNA reads TGTGCCAGCATAGAGCGTTTCTCTGGAAACACCATATATTTT. Translating gives CASIERFSGNTIYF.

The CDR3 loop reads CASSFYRGTDTEAFF. CDR3 in DNA: TGCGCCAGCAGCTTTTACAGGGGGACCGACACTGAAGCTTTCTTT. The chain uses TRBV5-1 and TRBJ1-1, with 8 bases matching TRBD1. Germline CDR1 reads SGHRS; CDR2 reads YFSETQ. Trimming cost V 2 bases and J 3 bases; bases outside gene matches: 6. The CDR3 sequence is 15 residues long.

This clone was seen a handful of times. CDR3 amino acids: CATSTKTPRNYGYTF. CDR3 sequence (DNA): TGTGCCACCAGCACCAAGACTCCCCGTAACTATGGCTACACCTTC. The V call is TRBV15, the J call TRBJ1-2; D is unclear. The CDR3 runs to 15 residues. Per germline, CDR1 LNHNV and CDR2 YYDKDF (reference sequence). Trimming took 4 bases from V and 1 from J, leaving 13 bases between them.

The gene calls are TRBV7-2 and TRBJ2-7, with D possibly being TRBD1 (6 bases). This CDR3 contains 15 residues. Trimming removed 3 bases from V and 2 bases from J, with 14 bases in between. Germline loops: CDR1 SGHTA, CDR2 FQGNSA. CDR3 DNA: TGTGCCAGCAGCTTCCTGAGACAGGCTGCCTACGAGCAGTACTTC. Amino acid sequence: CASSFLRQAAYEQYF.

This clone has just a few counts. The chain joins TRBV30 to TRBJ2-7, with 7 nucleotides matching TRBD2. Losses at the gene ends were 4 bases for V and 5 bases for J; bases not matched to a gene: 5. The CDR3 is 12 residues long. Germline CDR1 and CDR2: GTSNPN and SVGIG (reference sequence). In nucleotides, the CDR3 is TGTGCCTGGAATAGGGCGGGAGACGAGCAGTACTTC. Translating gives CAWNRAGDEQYF.

The chain recombines TRBV7-9 with TRBJ1-1; possible D gene TRBD1, 6 bases. This CDR3 spans 13 amino acids. The V and J ends lost 5 bases and 1 base respectively, with 8 bases between them. Germline CDR1 reads SEHNR; CDR2 reads FQNEAQ (reference sequence). In DNA, the CDR3 is TGTGCCAGCAGCAGGACAGCGAACACTGAAGCTTTCTTT. Its protein product is CASSRTANTEAFF.

This clone occurred a few times. The rearrangement uses TRBV19 and TRBJ1-5; 12 nucleotides line up with TRBD1. With V trimmed by 6 bases and J by 7 bases, 4 bases remained unmatched. Germline loops: CDR1 LNHDA, CDR2 SQIVND (reference sequence). CDR3 length equals 14 residues. The CDR3 here is CASSSGTGGQPQHF. In nucleotides, the CDR3 is TGTGCCAGTAGCAGCGGGACAGGGGGCCAGCCCCAGCATTTT.

The V gene is TRBV6-1, the J gene TRBJ1-2; D gene uncertain. CDR1 and CDR2 (germline): MNHNS, SASEGT. This CDR3 region has 11 residues. V dropped 6 bases and J dropped 3 bases, with 5 bases sitting between them. The CDR3 sequence is CASSPYYGYTF. CDR3 sequence (DNA): TGTGCCAGCAGCCCGTACTATGGCTACACCTTC.